These 8 T cell receptor beta chains share one sample of origin, sequenced in a study of T cell responses to AZD1222 COVID-19 vaccine. This table comes from immunoSEQ multiplex PCR, and its TCRdb copy is limited to in-frame clones, with some not included. The sample consists of 120,000 or so clones, around 93% of them appearing once. The sample in question was peripheral blood, obtained 28 days after the second AZD1222 dose. The origin of the receptors is an adult who received the AZD1222 COVID-19 vaccine.

This chain connects TRBV6-2 or TRBV6-3 to TRBJ2-1, with 9 bases fitting TRBD2. Trimming at V came to 4 bases and at J to 0 bases, leaving 13 bases not matched to a gene. Looked up from germline, CDR1 is MNHEY and CDR2 is SVGEGT. There are 19 residues in the CDR3. Written as DNA, the CDR3 is TGTGCCAGCAGTTCTACTAGCGGGCAACTAATAAGCTCCTACAATGAGCAGTTCTTC. It specifies CASSSTSGQLISSYNEQFF.

This chain links TRBV2 with TRBJ1-6, with unresolved D. The CDR3 totals 12 residues. In germline, CDR1 is SNHLY, CDR2 FYNNEI. Between the trimmed V and J ends, which lost 2 bases and 14 bases, there was a span of 10 bases. Here the CDR3 DNA reads TGTGCCAGCAGTGAACGGGGTAGGGCCCTCCACTTT. It translates to CASSERGRALHF.

The V and J genes are TRBV9 and TRBJ1-1; D is uncertain. V was cut by 3 bases and J by 2 bases, with 8 bases left in between. The V gene's germline CDR1 is SGDLS and CDR2 YYNGEE. The CDR3 contains 13 residues. This chain's CDR3 is CASSADTNTEAFF. For the CDR3, the DNA is TGTGCCAGCAGCGCCGATACTAACACTGAAGCTTTCTTT.

Of note for this clone: Within the sample, other DNA sequences also encode this same CDR3. The chain recombines TRBV7-2 with TRBJ2-7, with unresolved D. This CDR3 is 14 amino acids long. With 2 bases removed from V and 2 bases from J, the gap between germline ends came to 10 bases. Germline V gene data show CDR1 as SGHTA and CDR2 as FQGNSA. CDR3 protein: CASSLRLTTYEQYF. The CDR3 bases are TGTGCCAGCAGCTTACGGCTAACAACCTACGAGCAGTACTTC.

As to this clone: Other DNA sequences of this sample code for an identical CDR3. V gene TRBV9 combines with J gene TRBJ2-7; 8 bases line up with TRBD2. The CDR3 is 14 amino acids. CDR1 and CDR2 (germline): SGDLS, YYNGEE. The V gene end was trimmed by 0 bases and the J gene end by 1 base; junction bases not matched to a gene: 0. CDR3 protein: CASSVASGSYEQYF. CDR3 DNA: TGTGCCAGCAGCGTAGCTAGCGGGTCCTACGAGCAGTACTTC.

A few counts support this clone. The chain recombines TRBV12-3 or TRBV12-4 with TRBJ1-3; D is undetermined. The CDR3 length is 12 residues. Deletions cut 2 bases from V and 8 bases from J, with 7 bases between. The CDR3: CASSLTGHTIYF. As DNA, the CDR3 is TGTGCCAGCAGTTTAACGGGCCACACCATATATTTT.

V and J are TRBV19 and TRBJ1-2, with 8 nucleotides matching TRBD1. Trimming cost V 4 bases and J 1 base; bases outside gene matches: 5. This CDR3 is 15 amino acids long. Germline V gives CDR1 LNHDA, CDR2 SQIVND (reference sequence). CDR3 in amino acids: CASSKTGQVNYGYTF. The CDR3 DNA reads TGTGCCAGTAGTAAAACGGGACAGGTTAACTATGGCTACACCTTC.

The J gene is TRBJ1-1, the V gene TRBV27; D perhaps matches TRBD1 (6 bases). Trimming cost V 5 bases and J 4 bases, with 14 bases left between them. Per the germline V gene, CDR1 is MNHEY and CDR2 is SMNVEV (reference sequence). This CDR3 region has 14 residues. DNA of the CDR3: TGTGCCAGCAGTGCTATCACAGGGTCCACTGAAGCTTTCTTT. Translation: CASSAITGSTEAFF.